This is a list of T cell receptor beta chains from one sample in a study of spatial heterogeneity in lung cancer. From the 5' RACE reads, TCRdb called clonotypes with MiXCR, one entry per CDR3 protein. Of 8,500 to 14,000 distinct CDR3 sequences in the sample, about an eighth were seen once. Sequencing was performed on lung tumor tissue, taken at surgery. These receptors were obtained from a female donor with early-stage non-small cell lung cancer. The CDR3 runs from the conserved cysteine through the conserved F or W. D genes are given only for firm matches. Clone size is not always given. Where it is, it says once, few, many or a class for expanded clones.

TRBJ1-1 TRBD1 - TRBV18 TGTGCCAGCTCACGAGCCCCGTCGACAGGGGAGACTGAAGCTTTCTTT CASSRAPSTGETEAFF
TRBJ2-5 - - TRBV4-3 TGCGCCAGCAGCCAAGGTTGGACAGAGACCCAGTACTTC CASSQGWTETQYF
TRBJ2-4 - many TRBV5-5 TGTGCCAGCAGCGAGAACGACATTCAGTACTTC CASSENDIQYF
TRBJ1-5 - once TRBV10-3 TGTGCCATCAGTGGGCAGGACACGGGCAATCAGCCCCAGCATTTT CAISGQDTGNQPQHF
TRBJ2-1 - few TRBV7-2 TGTGCCAGCAGCTTCCTATCGGGATATGAGCAGTTCTTC CASSFLSGYEQFF
TRBJ2-5 TRBD2 - TRBV20-1 TGCAGTGCTATGAGTACGAGCGGGAGCGAGGAGACCCAGTACTTC CSAMSTSGSEETQYF
TRBJ2-1 - many TRBV12-3/TRBV12-4 TGTGCCAGCACCCTAGGCACTTCCAATGAGCAGTTCTTC CASTLGTSNEQFF
TRBJ1-2 - few TRBV20-1 TGCAGTGCTAGTAGACAGTCTAACTATGGCTACACCTTC CSASRQSNYGYTF
TRBJ2-2 - many TRBV7-3 TGTGCCAGCAGCTTAGGATCCACCGGGGAGCTGTTTTTT CASSLGSTGELFF
TRBJ1-1 - medium-sized TRBV20-1 TGCAGTGCTGGGCGAGTCACTGAAGCTTTCTTT CSAGRVTEAFF
TRBJ2-2 - - TRBV18 TGTGCCAGCTCACCACAGAACACCGGGGAGCTGTTTTTT CASSPQNTGELFF
TRBJ2-7 - medium-sized TRBV7-9 TGTGCCAGCAGCTTAGCAGGGGTCTACGAGCAGTACTTC CASSLAGVYEQYF
TRBJ2-7 - - TRBV6-5 TGTGCCAGCAGTTGGCAAGGAAACGAGCAGTACTTC CASSWQGNEQYF
TRBJ2-3 - - TRBV9 TGTGCCAGCAGCGCCTGGACGGGCACAGATACGCAGTATTTT CASSAWTGTDTQYF
TRBJ2-1 TRBD1 many TRBV6-2/TRBV6-3 TGTGCCAGCAGCCGAGCTGGTGACAGGGGCAATGAGCAGTTCTTC CASSRAGDRGNEQFF
TRBJ2-1 TRBD2 medium-sized TRBV4-2 TGTGCCAGCAGCCCGCGCGCGGGGGACAATGAGCAGTTCTTC CASSPRAGDNEQFF
TRBJ2-3 TRBD1 few TRBV12-3/TRBV12-4 TGTGCCAGCAGTTGGTTTTCCGGGACAGGGTTCACAGATACGCAGTATTTT CASSWFSGTGFTDTQYF
TRBJ2-7 - medium-sized TRBV7-2 TGTGCCAGCAGCGCCCGACTAGGGACCTACGAGCAGTACTTC CASSARLGTYEQYF
TRBJ1-1 - many TRBV7-9 TGTGCCAGCAGCTTATCAGGTGTGACTGAAGCTTTCTTT CASSLSGVTEAFF
TRBJ2-7 - many TRBV10-2 TGCGCCAGCAGTATGGACGGTCTCAACTACGAGCAGTACTTC CASSMDGLNYEQYF
TRBJ2-2 TRBD1 many TRBV11-3 TGTGCCAGCAGTCCGGGACAGGGGGCGACCGGGGAGCTGTTTTTT CASSPGQGATGELFF
TRBJ2-1 - many TRBV20-1 TGCAGTGCTAGAGTTCGGAATGAGCAGTTCTTC CSARVRNEQFF
TRBJ2-7 TRBD2 few TRBV20-1 TGCAGTGTTAGGCGGGAGAGCTCCTACGAGCAGTACTTC CSVRRESSYEQYF
TRBJ2-5 TRBD2 - TRBV5-1 TGCGCCAGCAGCATTAGCGGGGACCAAGAGACCCAGTACTTC CASSISGDQETQYF
TRBJ2-1 - - TRBV15 TGTGCCACCAGGACCACTGGAAGTGAGCAGTTCTTC CATRTTGSEQFF
TRBJ2-5 TRBD2 - TRBV7-2 TGTGCCAGCAGCTTAGGACTAGCACAAGAGACCCAGTACTTC CASSLGLAQETQYF
TRBJ2-1 - - TRBV7-6 TGTGCCAGCAGCCCCCTGGTAGCGGAGTCCTACAATGAGCAGTTCTTC CASSPLVAESYNEQFF
TRBJ2-7 - - TRBV13 TGTGCCAGCAGCACCCGGGAGAACGAGCAGTACTTC CASSTRENEQYF
TRBJ2-7 - medium-sized TRBV3-1 TGTGCCAGCAGCCAAGCAGGTGTTGTCGACGAGCAGTACTTC CASSQAGVVDEQYF
TRBJ2-7 - - TRBV3-1 TGTGCCAGCAGCGCGAGCGGGTTTTACGAGCAGTACTTC CASSASGFYEQYF